This T cell receptor (beta chain) was documented in a study of blood T cell repertoires in COVID-19. In the study overall: Italy, Spain and the United States were the sources of the convalescent and acute COVID-19 samples. Sources were T cells, B-cell-depleted T cells, or PBMCs; the material itself was cDNA or gDNA.

In the study's own analysis: Counts of nucleated cells, estimated from reference gene primer amplification, were obtained. Method: immunoSEQ multiplex PCR; TCRdb's copy keeps in-frame clones and lacks some. The D gene and trimming were derived from the DNA, and the V and J assignments and clone size from that table. The table shows about 200,000 clones, with around nine tenths occurring only once. V was pared by 6 bases and J by 1 base, with 9 bases between. The CDR3 extends over 13 amino acids. Looked up from germline, CDR1 is MNHEY and CDR2 is SVGAGI. Sequenced input: peripheral blood. The sequence came from a man aged 60-69 years who had recovered from COVID-19. The genes are TRBV6-5 and TRBJ1-1; D is ambiguous. CDR3 sequence (DNA): TGTGCCAGCAGCGCGGCTGGGAACACTGAAGCTTTCTTT. Translating gives CASSAAGNTEAFF.